This is a list of T cell receptor beta chains from one sample in a study of shared clonotypes between healthy human individuals. Generated by immunoSEQ multiplex PCR, the TCRdb table keeps only in-frame clones and is missing some. The sample carries approximately 2.5 million clones, approximately 93% recorded once. Sequencing was carried out using naive CD4+ T cells from PBMCs. The source is a man aged 18 to 30 in good health. Some clones in this sample may be carry-over from other donors' samples. Both conserved end residues are part of each CDR3. The order of the fields is V gene, D gene, clone size, J gene, CDR3 DNA, CDR3 protein. The D gene is left open where the match is weak. Size is omitted from some rows. Given values are once, few, many or a class for expanded clones.

v_call: TRBV7-2; d_call: TRBD2; clone_size: .; j_call: TRBJ2-7; cdr3_nt: TGTGCCAGCAGTCCGGGACTAGCGTTCCTCGAGCAGTACTTC; cdr3_aa: CASSPGLAFLEQYF
v_call: TRBV18; d_call: .; clone_size: .; j_call: TRBJ1-1; cdr3_nt: TGTGCCAGCTCCCCAGGACAGAACACTGAAGCTTTCTTT; cdr3_aa: CASSPGQNTEAFF
v_call: TRBV7-2; d_call: TRBD2; clone_size: .; j_call: TRBJ2-1; cdr3_nt: TGTGCCAGCAGCCTGGGACTAGCGGTCTACAATGAGCAGTTCTTC; cdr3_aa: CASSLGLAVYNEQFF
v_call: TRBV14; d_call: .; clone_size: .; j_call: TRBJ1-3; cdr3_nt: TGTGCCAGCAGCCGCCGAGAGATACAGGGCTCCGGAAACACCATATATTTT; cdr3_aa: CASSRREIQGSGNTIYF
v_call: TRBV27; d_call: .; clone_size: once; j_call: TRBJ1-1; cdr3_nt: TGTGCCAGCAGTTTGAGACAGTTGAACACTGAAGCTTTCTTT; cdr3_aa: CASSLRQLNTEAFF
v_call: TRBV6-1; d_call: .; clone_size: .; j_call: TRBJ1-4; cdr3_nt: TGTGCCAGCAGTGAAGCAGGGGGTTATTCGGGAAAACTGTTTTTT; cdr3_aa: CASSEAGGYSGKLFF
v_call: TRBV27; d_call: TRBD2; clone_size: .; j_call: TRBJ2-7; cdr3_nt: TGTGCCAGCAGACCACGACTAGCGGGAGCCTACGAGCAGTACTTC; cdr3_aa: CASRPRLAGAYEQYF
v_call: TRBV9; d_call: .; clone_size: .; j_call: TRBJ1-3; cdr3_nt: TGTGCCAGCAGCAGAGAGCCTATGGGGCAGGGAGGAAACACCATATATTTT; cdr3_aa: CASSREPMGQGGNTIYF
v_call: TRBV19; d_call: TRBD2; clone_size: .; j_call: TRBJ2-1; cdr3_nt: TGTGCCAGTAGTACGAAAGCGGGGTCCTACAATGAGCAGTTCTTC; cdr3_aa: CASSTKAGSYNEQFF
v_call: TRBV27; d_call: .; clone_size: .; j_call: TRBJ2-1; cdr3_nt: TGTGCCAGCAGTTTGGGTGCTTTGGGCGGGATGCCCTACAATGAGCAGTTCTTC; cdr3_aa: CASSLGALGGMPYNEQFF
v_call: TRBV4-3; d_call: TRBD2; clone_size: .; j_call: TRBJ2-5; cdr3_nt: TGCGCCAGCAGCCAAGATCCCTGGACTAGCGGGAGATTGCGGGTTAGGCAAGAGACCCAGTACTTC; cdr3_aa: CASSQDPWTSGRLRVRQETQYF
v_call: TRBV27; d_call: .; clone_size: .; j_call: TRBJ2-1; cdr3_nt: TGTGCCAGCAACAACCCACCCCGCAATGAGCAGTTCTTC; cdr3_aa: CASNNPPRNEQFF
v_call: TRBV18; d_call: TRBD2; clone_size: once; j_call: TRBJ2-1; cdr3_nt: TGTGCCAGCTCAACGGGACTAGTGTACAATGAGCAGTTCTTC; cdr3_aa: CASSTGLVYNEQFF
v_call: TRBV6-6; d_call: TRBD2; clone_size: .; j_call: TRBJ2-5; cdr3_nt: TGTGCCAGCAGTTACCTAGCGGGAGGGGAAGAGACCCAGTACTTC; cdr3_aa: CASSYLAGGEETQYF
v_call: TRBV7-9; d_call: .; clone_size: .; j_call: TRBJ1-1; cdr3_nt: TGTGCCAGCAGCCTAACCGCGAACACTGAAGCTTTCTTT; cdr3_aa: CASSLTANTEAFF
v_call: TRBV4-3; d_call: .; clone_size: once; j_call: TRBJ1-1; cdr3_nt: TGCGCCAGCAGCTATCAGGCAGGGGTAGGGGTTACTGAAGCTTTCTTT; cdr3_aa: CASSYQAGVGVTEAFF
v_call: TRBV18; d_call: .; clone_size: .; j_call: TRBJ1-2; cdr3_nt: TGTGCCAGCTCACCAGGCCAGAACTATGGCTACACCTTC; cdr3_aa: CASSPGQNYGYTF
v_call: TRBV28; d_call: TRBD1; clone_size: few; j_call: TRBJ1-1; cdr3_nt: TGTGCCAGCACCAGGGACAGCTTACTGAACACTGAAGCTTTCTTT; cdr3_aa: CASTRDSLLNTEAFF
v_call: TRBV28; d_call: .; clone_size: .; j_call: TRBJ2-7; cdr3_nt: TGTGCCAGCGGGAGGACACGAGCCTACGAGCAGTACTTC; cdr3_aa: CASGRTRAYEQYF
v_call: TRBV5-1; d_call: TRBD2; clone_size: .; j_call: TRBJ2-1; cdr3_nt: TGCGCCAGCAGCTCCCTGACTAGCGGGAGAGGAGGTGAGCAGTTCTTC; cdr3_aa: CASSSLTSGRGGEQFF
v_call: TRBV6-6; d_call: TRBD2; clone_size: .; j_call: TRBJ2-1; cdr3_nt: TGTGCCTCCGGGCGGGAGGTCCTCTTCTACAATGAGCAGTTCTTC; cdr3_aa: CASGREVLFYNEQFF
v_call: TRBV4-1; d_call: .; clone_size: .; j_call: TRBJ2-3; cdr3_nt: TGCGCCAGCAGCCAGGGTCCCGCAGATACGCAGTATTTT; cdr3_aa: CASSQGPADTQYF
v_call: TRBV11-3; d_call: .; clone_size: .; j_call: TRBJ2-5; cdr3_nt: TGTGCCAGCAGCTCCCGACGGGACAAAGAGACCCAGTACTTC; cdr3_aa: CASSSRRDKETQYF
v_call: TRBV7-9; d_call: .; clone_size: .; j_call: TRBJ2-3; cdr3_nt: TGTGCCAGCAGCTGGGGTGACAGGCCCAGCACAGATACGCAGTATTTT; cdr3_aa: CASSWGDRPSTDTQYF
v_call: TRBV5-1; d_call: TRBD1; clone_size: .; j_call: TRBJ2-7; cdr3_nt: TGCGCCAGCAGCTCGAACAGGGGGCTGTCCTACGAGCAGTACTTC; cdr3_aa: CASSSNRGLSYEQYF
v_call: TRBV27; d_call: .; clone_size: .; j_call: TRBJ1-5; cdr3_nt: TGTGCCAGCAGTCCGATAAGGGGGGGGAATCAGCCCCAGCATTTT; cdr3_aa: CASSPIRGGNQPQHF
v_call: TRBV27; d_call: .; clone_size: once; j_call: TRBJ1-1; cdr3_nt: TGTGCCAGCAGTTTCGAGTTTTCCACTGAAGCTTTCTTT; cdr3_aa: CASSFEFSTEAFF
v_call: TRBV7-2; d_call: .; clone_size: .; j_call: TRBJ1-2; cdr3_nt: TGTGCCAGCAGCTTAGGCATAGGGCTCTATGGCTACACCTTC; cdr3_aa: CASSLGIGLYGYTF
v_call: TRBV28; d_call: .; clone_size: .; j_call: TRBJ1-4; cdr3_nt: TGTGCCAGCAGTTTAAGTCAAAAGGGTGGGAATGAAAAACTGTTTTTT; cdr3_aa: CASSLSQKGGNEKLFF
v_call: TRBV5-1; d_call: TRBD1; clone_size: once; j_call: TRBJ1-2; cdr3_nt: TGCGCCAGCAGCTTAAGGGGGCAGAACTATGGCTACACCTTC; cdr3_aa: CASSLRGQNYGYTF
v_call: TRBV9; d_call: TRBD1; clone_size: .; j_call: TRBJ1-1; cdr3_nt: TGTGCCAGCAGCGTAGGAAGGGGGCTGGACACTGAAGCTTTCTTT; cdr3_aa: CASSVGRGLDTEAFF
v_call: TRBV20-1; d_call: .; clone_size: .; j_call: TRBJ2-3; cdr3_nt: TGCAGTGCCCCCCAAGGCGATACGCAGTATTTT; cdr3_aa: CSAPQGDTQYF
v_call: TRBV7-2; d_call: .; clone_size: .; j_call: TRBJ1-2; cdr3_nt: TGTGCCAGCAGCTTAGCGCTTGCAGGGAACTATGGCTACACCTTC; cdr3_aa: CASSLALAGNYGYTF
v_call: TRBV11-3; d_call: .; clone_size: .; j_call: TRBJ2-7; cdr3_nt: TGTGCCAGCAGCTTGCCCTCGGGCAGACTCTACGAGCAGTACTTC; cdr3_aa: CASSLPSGRLYEQYF
v_call: TRBV28; d_call: TRBD1; clone_size: .; j_call: TRBJ2-3; cdr3_nt: TGTGCCAGCAGTACCGGAACAGGGGGCACAGATACGCAGTATTTT; cdr3_aa: CASSTGTGGTDTQYF
v_call: TRBV27; d_call: .; clone_size: .; j_call: TRBJ1-6; cdr3_nt: TGTGCCAGCAGTCCTACCGGGGGCGGTTCACCCCTCCACTTT; cdr3_aa: CASSPTGGGSPLHF
v_call: TRBV28; d_call: .; clone_size: .; j_call: TRBJ1-5; cdr3_nt: TGTGCCAGCAGTTGGAGGGCCAGTACTTTCAATCAGCCCCAGCATTTT; cdr3_aa: CASSWRASTFNQPQHF
v_call: TRBV6-1; d_call: .; clone_size: .; j_call: TRBJ1-1; cdr3_nt: TGTGCCATCAACAGACTCTCAGCTGAAGCTTTCTTT; cdr3_aa: CAINRLSAEAFF
v_call: TRBV28; d_call: .; clone_size: .; j_call: TRBJ2-7; cdr3_nt: TGTGCCAGCAGCTTAGGAGGCTACGAGCAGTACTTC; cdr3_aa: CASSLGGYEQYF
v_call: TRBV10-1; d_call: TRBD1; clone_size: .; j_call: TRBJ2-2; cdr3_nt: TGCGCCAGTACAGGGGATCGTAACACCGGGGAGCTGTTTTTT; cdr3_aa: CASTGDRNTGELFF
v_call: TRBV7-2; d_call: TRBD1; clone_size: .; j_call: TRBJ2-7; cdr3_nt: TGTGCCAGCAGCTTAGGGGACAGCTCCTACGAGCAGTACTTC; cdr3_aa: CASSLGDSSYEQYF
v_call: TRBV5-4; d_call: TRBD1; clone_size: .; j_call: TRBJ1-4; cdr3_nt: TGTGCCAGCAGCTCCCGGACAGGGGTGAATGAAAAACTGTTTTTT; cdr3_aa: CASSSRTGVNEKLFF
v_call: TRBV6-1; d_call: .; clone_size: .; j_call: TRBJ1-1; cdr3_nt: TGTGCCAGCAGTGAGGGATTGAACACTGAAGCTTTCTTT; cdr3_aa: CASSEGLNTEAFF